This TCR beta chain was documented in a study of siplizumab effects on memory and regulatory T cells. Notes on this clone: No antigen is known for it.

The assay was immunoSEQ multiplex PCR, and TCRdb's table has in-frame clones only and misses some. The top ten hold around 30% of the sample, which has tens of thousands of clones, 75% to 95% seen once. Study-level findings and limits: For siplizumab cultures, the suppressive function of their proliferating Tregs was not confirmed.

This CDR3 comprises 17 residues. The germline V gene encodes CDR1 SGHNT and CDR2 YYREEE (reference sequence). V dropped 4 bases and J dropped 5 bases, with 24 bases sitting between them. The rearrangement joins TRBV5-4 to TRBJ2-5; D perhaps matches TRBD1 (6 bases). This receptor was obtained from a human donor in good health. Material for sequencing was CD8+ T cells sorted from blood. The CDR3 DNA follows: TGTGCCAGCAGCCCTTTTTATACAGGGACCCAAGGGGAGACCCAGTACTTC. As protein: CASSPFYTGTQGETQYF.